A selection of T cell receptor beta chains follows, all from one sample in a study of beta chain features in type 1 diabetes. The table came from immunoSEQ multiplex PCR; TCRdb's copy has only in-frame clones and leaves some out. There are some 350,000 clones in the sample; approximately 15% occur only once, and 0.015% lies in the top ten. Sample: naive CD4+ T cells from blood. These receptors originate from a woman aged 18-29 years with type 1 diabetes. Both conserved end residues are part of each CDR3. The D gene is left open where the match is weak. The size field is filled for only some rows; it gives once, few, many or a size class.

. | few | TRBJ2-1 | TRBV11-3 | TGTGCCAGCAGGGTTGGAGGCGATGAGCAGTTCTTC | CASRVGGDEQFF
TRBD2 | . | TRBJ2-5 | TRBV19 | TGTGCCAGTAGTACTCCCGGGGGGGAAGAGACCCAGTACTTC | CASSTPGGEETQYF
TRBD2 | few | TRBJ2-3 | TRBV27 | TGTGCCAGCATCTCTAGCGGGAGCCCAAGGGCCACAGATACGCAGTATTTT | CASISSGSPRATDTQYF
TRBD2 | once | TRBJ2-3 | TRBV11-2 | TGTGCCAGCAGCTTAGGGGCTAGCGGGAGTGTCGCAGATACGCAGTATTTT | CASSLGASGSVADTQYF
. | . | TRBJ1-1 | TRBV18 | TGTGCCAGCTCACCAGGGCAAGGCGGGGTCATGAACACTGAAGCTTTCTTT | CASSPGQGGVMNTEAFF
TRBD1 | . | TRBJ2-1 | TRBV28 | TGTGCCAGCAGCCCCAACAGGGGGATAGTCTACAATGAGCAGTTCTTC | CASSPNRGIVYNEQFF
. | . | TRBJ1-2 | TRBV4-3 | TGCGCCAGCAGCCAAGCAAGGGGTTCGAACTATGGCTACACCTTC | CASSQARGSNYGYTF
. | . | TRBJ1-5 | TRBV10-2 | TGCGCCAGCAGTCAGACAAATCAGCCCCAGCATTTT | CASSQTNQPQHF
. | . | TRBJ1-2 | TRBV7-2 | TGTGCCAGCAGCCTACAGGGTACCTATGGCTACACCTTC | CASSLQGTYGYTF
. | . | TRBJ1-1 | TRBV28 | TGTGCCAGCAGTGATCGAAGCAGGGGCGTGAACACTGAAGCTTTCTTT | CASSDRSRGVNTEAFF
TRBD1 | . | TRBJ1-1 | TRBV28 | TGTGCCAGCATAGGGGACAGGGGTCGGAACACTGAAGCTTTCTTT | CASIGDRGRNTEAFF
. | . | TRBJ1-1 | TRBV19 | TGTGCCAGTAGTAATTTAGATCTGAACACTGAAGCTTTCTTT | CASSNLDLNTEAFF
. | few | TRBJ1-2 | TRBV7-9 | TGTGCCAGCAGCTTAGGGCAGGGCATTAACTATGGCTACACCTTC | CASSLGQGINYGYTF
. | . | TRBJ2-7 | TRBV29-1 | TGCAGCGGGGTGGCCGACAGTCCCTACGAGCAGTACTTC | CSGVADSPYEQYF
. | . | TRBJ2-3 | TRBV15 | TGTGCCACCAGCAGCAGCGGCACAGATACGCAGTATTTT | CATSSSGTDTQYF
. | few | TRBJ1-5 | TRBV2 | TGTGCCACCGCAGAGGGACTTCGGAATCAGCCCCAGCATTTT | CATAEGLRNQPQHF
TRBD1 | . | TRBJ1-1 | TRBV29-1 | TGCAGCGTGGGGGGACAGGAGATGAACACTGAAGCTTTCTTT | CSVGGQEMNTEAFF
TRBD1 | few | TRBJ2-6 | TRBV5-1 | TGCGCCAGCAGTTTCTTCCCAGGGGGCTCTGGGGCCAACGTCCTGACTTTC | CASSFFPGGSGANVLTF
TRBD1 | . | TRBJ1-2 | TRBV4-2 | TGTGCCAGCAGCCAAGAAAGGGGGCTGAACTATGGCTACACCTTC | CASSQERGLNYGYTF
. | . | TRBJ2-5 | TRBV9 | TGTGCCAGCAGCGTAGGGGGGAGAGGGGGAGAGACCCAGTACTTC | CASSVGGRGGETQYF
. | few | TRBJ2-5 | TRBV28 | TGTGCCAGCACCTCCGGCCCGACAGTACAAGAGACCCAGTACTTC | CASTSGPTVQETQYF
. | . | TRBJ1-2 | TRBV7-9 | TGTGCCAGCAGCTCCACCGGACAGTTACGGGGCTACACCTTC | CASSSTGQLRGYTF
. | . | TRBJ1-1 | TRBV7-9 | TGTGCCAGCAGCTTAGTGGGACTTCCGAACACTGAAGCTTTCTTT | CASSLVGLPNTEAFF
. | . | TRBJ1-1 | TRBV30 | TGTGCCTGGAGTGGGCCCACTGAAGCTTTCTTT | CAWSGPTEAFF
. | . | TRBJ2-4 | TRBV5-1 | TGCGCCAGCAGCTTGGACAGGGCAGGCATTCAGTACTTC | CASSLDRAGIQYF
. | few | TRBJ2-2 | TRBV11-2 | TGTGCCAGCAGCCCCCTCCGGGGCGGGGAGCTGTTTTTT | CASSPLRGGELFF
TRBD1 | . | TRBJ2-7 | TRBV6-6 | TGTGCCAGCAGCGATCCGGGACAGTCCTACGAGCAGTACTTC | CASSDPGQSYEQYF
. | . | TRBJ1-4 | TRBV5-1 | TGCGCCAGCAGCCTGGGAGGATCGAATGAAAAACTGTTTTTT | CASSLGGSNEKLFF
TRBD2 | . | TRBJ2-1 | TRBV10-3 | TGTGCCATCAGTGAGGGAGGGGCTAGCGGGAGAGGGGGCTCCTACAATGAGCAGTTCTTC | CAISEGGASGRGGSYNEQFF
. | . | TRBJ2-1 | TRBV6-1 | TGTGCCAGCAGTGAAAGTTGGACACTAGAGCAGTTCTTC | CASSESWTLEQFF
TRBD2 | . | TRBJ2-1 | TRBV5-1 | TGCGCCAGCAGCTTGAATTTAGCGGGAGAGGCTGAGCAGTTCTTC | CASSLNLAGEAEQFF
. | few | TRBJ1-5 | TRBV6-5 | TGTGCCAGCAGCGGACAGTTCAATCAGCCCCAGCATTTT | CASSGQFNQPQHF
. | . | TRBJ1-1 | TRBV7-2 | TGTGCCAGCAGCTTAGCGCTGGCAGGGATCACTGAAGCTTTCTTT | CASSLALAGITEAFF
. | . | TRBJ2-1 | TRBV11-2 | TGTGCCAGCAGGATTAGCGGTCCCTACAATGAGCAGTTCTTC | CASRISGPYNEQFF
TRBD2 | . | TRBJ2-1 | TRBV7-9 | TGTGCCAGCAGCCCACGAACGTCTAGCGGAAGCTCCTACAATGAGCAGTTCTTC | CASSPRTSSGSSYNEQFF
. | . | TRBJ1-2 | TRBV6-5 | TGTGCCAGCAGACAGGATGGCTCAATCCGAGTCGGCTACACCTTC | CASRQDGSIRVGYTF
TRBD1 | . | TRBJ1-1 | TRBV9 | TGTGCCAGCAGCACCCCCTACAGGGGGGCTTTGAACACTGAAGCTTTCTTT | CASSTPYRGALNTEAFF
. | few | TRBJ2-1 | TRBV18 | TGTGCCAGCTCACCGAGAGGGTACAATGAGCAGTTCTTC | CASSPRGYNEQFF
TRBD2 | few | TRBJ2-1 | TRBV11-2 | TGTGCCAGCAGCTTAGAAGGGGGACTAGCGGGAGTCCTCTACAATGAGCAGTTCTTC | CASSLEGGLAGVLYNEQFF
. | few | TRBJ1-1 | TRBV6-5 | TGTGCCAGCACCAACGGGGTTGAAGCTTTCTTT | CASTNGVEAFF
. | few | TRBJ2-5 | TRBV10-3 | TGTGCCATCAGTGGTGGCTCGGGGACCCAGTACTTC | CAISGGSGTQYF
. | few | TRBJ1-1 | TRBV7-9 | TGTGCCAGCAGCTTAGAGGGGTTCACTGAAGCTTTCTTT | CASSLEGFTEAFF
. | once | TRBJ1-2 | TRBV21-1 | TGTGCCAGCCCTAAGGAGAACAGGGGGGTACATGGCTACACCTTC | CASPKENRGVHGYTF
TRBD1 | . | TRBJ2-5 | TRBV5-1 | TGCGCCAGCAGGGATACAGGGGAAGAGACCCAGTACTTC | CASRDTGEETQYF
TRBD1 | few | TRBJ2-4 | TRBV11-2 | TGTGCCAGCAGCACGGGACAGTTATTCAAAAACATTCAGTACTTC | CASSTGQLFKNIQYF
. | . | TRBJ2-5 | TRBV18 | TGTGCCAGCTCACCACCGGCAAGAGAGACCCAGTACTTC | CASSPPARETQYF
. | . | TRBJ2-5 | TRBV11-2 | TGTGCCAGCAGCTTAGATTGGAGGGAGACCCAGTACTTC | CASSLDWRETQYF
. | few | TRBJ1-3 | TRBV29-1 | TGCAGCGTTGCAATGGGAAACACCATATATTTT | CSVAMGNTIYF
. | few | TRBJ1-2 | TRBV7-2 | TGTGCCAGCAGCTCAAGAGGGTTAGGCTACACCTTC | CASSSRGLGYTF
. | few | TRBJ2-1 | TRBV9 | TGTGCCAGCAGAGCCGGACGAGGGGGTGAGCAGTTCTTC | CASRAGRGGEQFF
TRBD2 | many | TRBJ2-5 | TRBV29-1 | TGCAGCGTTGAAAGGCGACTAGCGGGAGAGACCCAGTACTTC | CSVERRLAGETQYF
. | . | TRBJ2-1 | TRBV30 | TGTGCCTGGAGTTTTCACCCTAGCTCCTACAATGAGCAGTTCTTC | CAWSFHPSSYNEQFF
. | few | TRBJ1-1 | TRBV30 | TGTGCCTGGAAGGCGGAGAACACTGAAGCTTTCTTT | CAWKAENTEAFF
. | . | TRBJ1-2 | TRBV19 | TGTGCCAGTAGTATAGCCGGTGGACTATACTATGGCTACACCTTC | CASSIAGGLYYGYTF
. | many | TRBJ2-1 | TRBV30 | TGTGCCTGGAGTGGAGCCGGGAATGAGCAGTTCTTC | CAWSGAGNEQFF
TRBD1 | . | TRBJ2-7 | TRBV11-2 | TGTGCCAGCAGCTTAAACCGGGACAGGGCTTCCTACGAGCAGTACTTC | CASSLNRDRASYEQYF
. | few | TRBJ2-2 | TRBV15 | TGTGCCACCAGCAGAGACGGGGGGGAGCTGTTTTTT | CATSRDGGELFF
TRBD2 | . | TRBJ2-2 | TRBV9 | TGTGCCAGCAGCGTAGCGGGGCTAGCGGGCACCGGGGAGCTGTTTTTT | CASSVAGLAGTGELFF
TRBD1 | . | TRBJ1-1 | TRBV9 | TGTGCCAGCAGCGTCCAGGGGGCGGTCACTGAAGCTTTCTTT | CASSVQGAVTEAFF